The subject of this entry is one T cell receptor beta chain. Its cognate antigen is unknown. Building of the TCR beta libraries involved iRepertoire HTBI primers and Arm-PCR of CDR3 regions. TCRdb passed the multiplex PCR reads through MiXCR, listing each CDR3 protein once. The sample lists about 620,000 distinct CDR3 sequences, roughly 15% occurring once. Time point of the sample: newly diagnosed GD, antithyroid drugs for less than 3 months. Extracted RNA from PBMCs served as the source of the TCR library. The authors drew approximately 10 milliliters of peripheral blood into EDTA tubes. This sample was included in a study of regulatory T cells in long-lasting Graves disease. General study points: Persistent Graves' patients showed a TCR diversity that was lower than that of newly diagnosed ones.

These data were likewise used in another study, on T cells in Graves' hyperthyroidism and ophthalmopathy. That paper adds: The model made its ophthalmopathy prediction, and onset followed a median around six months later.

The specimen was peripheral blood mononuclear cells (PBMCs), collected at new diagnosis, from a patient treated with antithyroid drugs. The TCR sequence derives from a woman in her 30s with Graves disease.

CDR3 region: CASSLSNRGPAGELFF. In nucleotides, the CDR3 is TGTGCCAGCAGCTTGTCGAACAGGGGTCCCGCCGGGGAGCTGTTTTTT. The V call is TRBV5-4, the J call TRBJ2-2, with TRBD1 matching 7 bases. Germline CDR1 and CDR2: SGHNT and YYREEE (reference sequence). The V and J ends lost 1 base and 6 bases, in that order; junction bases with no gene match: 9. There are 16 residues in the CDR3.